A single sample gave rise to the 8 T cell receptor beta chains below, sequenced in a study of T-cell reconstitution after alpha-beta-depleted transplantation in children (dated by TCRdb to 2016 to 2017). In light of the paper, this sample's treatment or condition label describes: allogeneic hematopoietic cell transplantation with graft depleted of TCRalphabeta T cells and CD19 B cells. Library preparation used PCR. The reads were generated on an Illumina HiSeq 2500. TCR library preparation used molecular barcoding, with unique molecular identifiers applied to normalize quantification of the TCRbeta repertoire. TCRdb applied fastp at Q25 and MiXCR to the public reads, then kept only in-frame beta chains. Duplicate CDR3 protein sequences are folded into a single record with the most common DNA and genes. The sample data list 70,000 to 95,000 distinct CDR3 sequences, and about a sixth of these were observed just once. Less than 20% of the sample is held by the ten biggest clonotypes.

Material: PBMCs, mostly from graft donor cells, obtained 180 days after TCRalphabeta/CD19-depleted stem cell transplant. These receptor sequences come from a male patient aged 2-15 years who had a stem cell transplant for acute lymphoblastic leukemia, so the T cells may come from the graft donor.

DNA of the CDR3: TGCAGCGTGGCAAACACTGCTCTAAGTAACTATGGCTACACCTTC. Protein sequence: CSVANTALSNYGYTF. The rearrangement links TRBV29-1 to TRBJ1-2; D gene uncertain. Looked up from germline, CDR1 is SQVTM and CDR2 is ANQGSEA. The CDR3 covers 15 residues. V was shortened by 6 bases and J by 1 base, with 18 bases between the two germline ends.

The chain carries TRBV7-9 and TRBJ2-7, with 11 bases that match TRBD2. V shed 5 bases and J 3 bases; nucleotides not matched to a gene: 6. The CDR3 loop spans 15 amino acids. Per the germline V gene, CDR1 is SEHNR and CDR2 is FQNEAQ (reference sequence). CDR3 region: CASSRSSGGDYEQYF. The CDR3 DNA reads TGTGCCAGCAGCCGAAGTAGCGGGGGGGACTACGAGCAGTACTTC.

The V gene is TRBV9, the J gene TRBJ2-7; 11 bases align to TRBD1. The CDR3 extends over 15 amino acids. Germline CDR1 and CDR2: SGDLS and YYNGEE. V gave up 4 bases and J gave up 4 bases; unmatched junction bases: 7. The CDR3: CASSFRTGGAYEQYF. For the CDR3, the DNA is TGTGCCAGCAGCTTCAGGACAGGGGGCGCATACGAGCAGTACTTC. Drawing the rest from reference TRBV9 and TRBJ2-7, the complete variable domain is DSGVTQTPKHLITATGQRVTLRCSPRSGDLSVYWYQQSLDQGLQFLIQYYNGEERAKGNILERFSAQQFPDLHSELNLSSLELGDSALYFCASSFRTGGAYEQYFGPGTRLTVT.

The sample holds a few counts of this clonotype. The V gene is TRBV7-9, the J gene TRBJ2-5, with D unclear. Germline assignment: CDR1 SEHNR and CDR2 FQNEAQ (reference sequence). V lost 1 base and J lost 0, with 9 bases in between. This CDR3 comprises 15 residues. The DNA of the CDR3 is TGTGCCAGCAGCTTAGGGGCGCTGAACCAAGAGACCCAGTACTTC. It yields the protein CASSLGALNQETQYF.

This chain joins TRBV7-8 and TRBJ1-6; D not certain. Per the germline V gene, CDR1 is SGHVS and CDR2 is FQNEAQ. The CDR3 spans 17 residues. With 5 bases removed from V and 0 bases from J, the gap between germline ends came to 14 bases. The chain's CDR3 is CASSPGLLSSYNSPLHF. The DNA of the CDR3 is TGTGCCAGCAGCCCAGGACTGCTGAGCTCCTATAATTCACCCCTCCACTTT.

This clonotype showed up just a few times. The chain recombines TRBV29-1 with TRBJ2-5, with 7 positions matching TRBD1. After removal of 4 bases from V and 3 bases from J, the junction contained 11 bases not matched to a gene. The CDR3 runs to 15 residues. The germline V gene has CDR1 SQVTM and CDR2 ANQGSEA. Here the CDR3 reads CSVGASGDRKETQYF. The DNA of the CDR3 is TGCAGCGTTGGGGCCTCCGGGGACAGAAAAGAGACCCAGTACTTC. Full variable domain (missing parts from reference TRBV29-1 and TRBJ2-5): SAVISQKPSRDICQRGTSLTIQCQVDSQVTMMFWYRQQPGQSLTLIATANQGSEATYESGFVIDKFPISRPNLTFSTLTVSNMSPEDSSIYLCSVGASGDRKETQYFGPGTRLLVL.

The chain recombines TRBV5-1 with TRBJ1-1; D gene unclear. Per the germline V gene, CDR1 is SGHRS and CDR2 is YFSETQ. Trimming left V 2 bases short and J 1 base short, with 6 bases between. The CDR3 spans 13 residues. CDR3 loop: CASSFFGNTEAFF. The CDR3 DNA reads TGCGCCAGCAGCTTCTTTGGGAACACTGAAGCTTTCTTT.

The table lists this clonotype with a few counts. This chain connects TRBV9 to TRBJ2-1; D perhaps matches TRBD1 (6 bases). The ends were cut back, 0 bases at V and 8 bases at J, with 9 bases in the middle. This CDR3 region has 13 residues. Germline CDR1 reads SGDLS; CDR2 reads YYNGEE. DNA for the CDR3: TGTGCCAGCAGCGTAGTGTCAGGGGATGAGCAGTTCTTC. It encodes CASSVVSGDEQFF. The full variable domain, with the rest looked up from reference TRBV9 and TRBJ2-1, is DSGVTQTPKHLITATGQRVTLRCSPRSGDLSVYWYQQSLDQGLQFLIQYYNGEERAKGNILERFSAQQFPDLHSELNLSSLELGDSALYFCASSVVSGDEQFFGPGTRLTVL.